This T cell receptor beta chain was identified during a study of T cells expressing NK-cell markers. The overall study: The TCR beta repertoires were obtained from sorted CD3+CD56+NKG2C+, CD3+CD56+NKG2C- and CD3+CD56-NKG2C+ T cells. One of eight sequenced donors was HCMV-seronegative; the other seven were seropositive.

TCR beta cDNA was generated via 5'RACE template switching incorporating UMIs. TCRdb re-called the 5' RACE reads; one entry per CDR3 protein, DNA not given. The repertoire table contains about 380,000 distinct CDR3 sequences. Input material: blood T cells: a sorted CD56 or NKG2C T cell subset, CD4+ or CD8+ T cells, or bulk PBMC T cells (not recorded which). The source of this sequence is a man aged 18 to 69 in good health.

This CDR3 reads CASSRGTGEKRQETQYF. The chain employs TRBV4-2 and TRBJ2-5; there is no DNA to check the TCRdb D call of TRBD1. The CDR3 contains 17 residues. Germline V CDR1 and CDR2: LGHNA, YNFKEQ.